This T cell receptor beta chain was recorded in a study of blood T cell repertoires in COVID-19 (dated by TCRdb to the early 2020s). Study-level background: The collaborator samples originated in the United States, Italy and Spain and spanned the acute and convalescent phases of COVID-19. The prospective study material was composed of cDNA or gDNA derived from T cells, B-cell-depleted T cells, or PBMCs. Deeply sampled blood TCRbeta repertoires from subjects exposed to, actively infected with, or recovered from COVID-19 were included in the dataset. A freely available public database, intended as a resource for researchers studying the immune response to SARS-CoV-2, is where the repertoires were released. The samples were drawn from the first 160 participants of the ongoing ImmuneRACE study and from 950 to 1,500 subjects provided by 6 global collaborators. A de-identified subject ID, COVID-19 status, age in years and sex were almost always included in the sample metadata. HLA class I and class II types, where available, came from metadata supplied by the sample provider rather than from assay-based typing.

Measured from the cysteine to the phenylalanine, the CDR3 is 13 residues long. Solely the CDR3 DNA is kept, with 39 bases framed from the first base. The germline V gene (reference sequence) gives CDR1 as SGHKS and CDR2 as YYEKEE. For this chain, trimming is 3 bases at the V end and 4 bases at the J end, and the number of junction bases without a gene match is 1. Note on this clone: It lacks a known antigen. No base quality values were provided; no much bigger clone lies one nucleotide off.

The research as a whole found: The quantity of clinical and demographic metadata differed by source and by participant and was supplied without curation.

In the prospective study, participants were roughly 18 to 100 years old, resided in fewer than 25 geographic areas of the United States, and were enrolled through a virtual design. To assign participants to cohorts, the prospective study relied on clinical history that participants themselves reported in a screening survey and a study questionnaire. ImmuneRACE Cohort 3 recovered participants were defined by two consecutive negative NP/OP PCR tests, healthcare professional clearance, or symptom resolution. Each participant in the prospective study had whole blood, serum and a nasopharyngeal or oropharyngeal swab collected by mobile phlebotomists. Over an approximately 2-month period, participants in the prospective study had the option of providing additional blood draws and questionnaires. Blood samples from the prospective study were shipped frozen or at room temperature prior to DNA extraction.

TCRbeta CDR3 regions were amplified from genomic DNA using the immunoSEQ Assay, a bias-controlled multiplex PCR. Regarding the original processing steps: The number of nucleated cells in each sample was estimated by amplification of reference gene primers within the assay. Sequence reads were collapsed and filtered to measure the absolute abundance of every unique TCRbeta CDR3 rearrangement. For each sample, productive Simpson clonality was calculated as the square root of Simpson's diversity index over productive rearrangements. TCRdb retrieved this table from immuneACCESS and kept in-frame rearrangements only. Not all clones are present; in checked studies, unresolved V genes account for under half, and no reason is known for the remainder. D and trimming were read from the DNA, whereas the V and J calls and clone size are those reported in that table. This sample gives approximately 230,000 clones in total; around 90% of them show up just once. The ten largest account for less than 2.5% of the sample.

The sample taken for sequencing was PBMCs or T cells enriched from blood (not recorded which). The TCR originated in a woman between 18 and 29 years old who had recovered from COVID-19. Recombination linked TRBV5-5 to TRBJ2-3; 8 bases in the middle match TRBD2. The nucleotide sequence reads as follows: TGTGCCAGCAGCTGGGGACTAGCAGATACGCAGTATTTT. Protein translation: CASSWGLADTQYF. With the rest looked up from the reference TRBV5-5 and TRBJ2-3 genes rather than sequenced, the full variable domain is DAGVTQSPTHLIKTRGQQVTLRCSPISGHKSVSWYQQVLGQGPQFIFQYYEKEERGRGNFPDRFSARQFPNYSSELNVNALLLGDSALYLCASSWGLADTQYFGPGTRLTVL.